The 32 T cell receptor beta chains reported below all come from one sample, sequenced in a study of CD8+CD57+ T cells in acquired aplastic anemia. The use of genomic DNA as template underpinned the TCR beta VDJ and CDR3 profiling. Each CDR3 protein is one row after TCRdb ran MiXCR on the reads. The profile shows 350,000 to 450,000 distinct CDR3 sequences, about two thirds of them singletons. The sample taken for sequencing was sorted CD4+, CD8+, or CD8+CD57+ T cells (not recorded which) from PBMCs. These receptors were taken from a human donor in good health, serving as a control.

This chain links TRBV29-1 with TRBJ1-4, with D perhaps TRBD1 (6 bases). The germline V gene has CDR1 SQVTM and CDR2 ANQGSEA. The CDR3 is made up of 14 amino acids. V dropped 6 bases and J dropped 8 bases, with 19 bases sitting between them. CDR3 DNA: TGCAGCGTCGAATACGTCGGGGGCCGGGAAAAACTGTTTTTT. This codes for CSVEYVGGREKLFF.

Concerning this clonotype: One end of the junction fails to match germline, which may point to a read error. The chain uses TRBV9 and TRBJ1-5; TRBD1 is a possible D gene (6 bases). Germline CDR1 reads SGDLS; CDR2 reads YYNGEE. The CDR3 contains 14 residues. DNA for the CDR3: TGTGCCAGCAGCTCTGGCGGGACAAAAAACACTGAAGATTTT. This codes for CASSSGGTKNTEDF.

Regarding this clonotype: This CDR3 is missing its conserved last phenylalanine or tryptophan, likely due to a read error. The DNA is left out, because the CDR3 cannot be placed on it with certainty; the CDR3 is given as TCRdb lists it. The chain joins TRBV7-2 to TRBJ2-5; the D call of TRBD1 is as the table states it, not checked on the DNA. CDR1 SGHTA and CDR2 FQGNSA come from the germline V gene. The CDR3 is 13 amino acids long, termini counted. The CDR3: CASSPGQGAFFGQ.

Comments on this clonotype: The DNA is left out, because the CDR3 cannot be placed on it with certainty; the CDR3 is given as TCRdb lists it. The chain has TRBV9 and TRBJ2-7; the D segment call TRBD1 is taken from the table without a DNA check. Germline V gives CDR1 SGDLS, CDR2 YYNGEE. The CDR3 is 24 amino acids long, termini counted. The CDR3 is CASSFYTCSASDALGDRGLREQYF.

The chain carries TRBV7-3 and TRBJ2-1; possibly TRBD2 for D (7 bases). CDR1 and CDR2 from the germline V gene are SGHTA and FQGTGA. V was pared by 5 bases and J by 10 bases, with 24 bases between. The CDR3 is 16 residues long. The CDR3 sequence is CASSVRWGGAAQEQFF. CDR3 nucleotide sequence: TGTGCCAGCAGCGTGCGCTGGGGGGGGGCTGCCCAGGAGCAGTTCTTC.

The chain is built from TRBV27 and TRBJ1-2; D gene uncertain. Deletions cut 6 bases from V and 3 bases from J, with 11 bases between. The CDR3 is 13 amino acids. CDR1 is MNHEY and CDR2 is SMNVEV in the germline V gene (reference sequence). The CDR3: CASRADRHYGYTF. DNA of the CDR3: TGTGCCAGCAGGGCGGACCGACACTATGGCTACACCTTC.

The V gene is TRBV10-1, the J gene TRBJ2-1, with D unresolved. This CDR3 has 14 amino acids. Germline V lookup: CDR1 WNHNN, CDR2 SYGVQD (reference sequence). The V end lost 6 bases, the J end lost 12 bases, and 21 bases lay between the germline ends. CDR3 in amino acids: CASSSDGPTMGQFF. As DNA, the CDR3 is TGCGCCAGCAGCTCGGACGGTCCTACAATGGGGCAGTTCTTC.

There are a few counts of this clonotype. The chain combines TRBV30 with TRBJ1-1; D not resolved. Deletions cut 2 bases from V and 4 bases from J, with 17 bases between. CDR1 and CDR2 (germline): GTSNPN, SVGIG (reference sequence). This CDR3 comprises 15 residues. The CDR3 is CAWSLGSRTATEAFF. CDR3 bases: TGTGCCTGGAGTCTCGGGAGCAGGACGGCCACTGAAGCTTTCTTT.

The chain's CDR3 is CASSGQGGEEQYF. The CDR3 nucleotides are TGTGCCAGCAGTGGACAGGGTGGGGAAGAGCAGTACTTC. The chain employs TRBV7-2 and TRBJ2-7; 8 bases match TRBD1. The CDR3 totals 13 residues. V shed 6 bases and J 7 bases; nucleotides not matched to a gene: 8. Germline assignment: CDR1 SGHTA and CDR2 FQGNSA. The variable domain in full, completed from reference TRBV7-2 and TRBJ2-7, reads GAGVSQSPSNKVTEKGKDVELRCDPISGHTALYWYRQSLGQGLEFLIYFQGNSAPDKSGLPSDRFSAERTGGSVSTLTIQRTQQEDSAVYLCASSGQGGEEQYFGPGTRLTVT.

Worth noting for this clonotype: Germline and junction disagree at one end, which may indicate a read error. The rearrangement uses TRBV20-1 and TRBJ2-7; 8 nucleotides agree with TRBD1. This CDR3 contains 14 residues. Germline V gene sequence: CDR1 DFQATT, CDR2 SNEGSKA (reference sequence). CDR3 in DNA: TGCAGCGCTCGAGGACAGGGTAACTCCTACGGGCAGTACTTC. Translation gives CSARGQGNSYGQYF.

The V gene is TRBV6-5, the J gene TRBJ1-2; D remains unclear. This CDR3 is built from 13 residues. Germline V gene lookup returns CDR1 MNHEY and CDR2 SVGAGI. Trimming shortened V by 4 bases and J by 7 bases, and 13 bases separated the two germline ends. The CDR3 DNA reads as TGTGCCAGCAGTTTTCGGCCTTCGGGTGGCTACACCTTC. The encoded protein is CASSFRPSGGYTF.

The chain's CDR3 is CASSTGTEAFF. CDR3 coding DNA: TGTGCCAGTAGTACGGGTACTGAAGCTTTCTTT. The rearrangement joins TRBV19 to TRBJ1-1; unclear D gene. Trimming removed 4 bases at V and 5 bases at J, with 5 bases between. Germline CDR1 is LNHDA and CDR2 is SQIVND (reference sequence). The CDR3 sequence is 11 residues long.

The rearrangement links TRBV24-1 to TRBJ2-3; D is perhaps TRBD2 (6 bases). Deletions cut 5 bases from V and 4 bases from J, with 18 bases between. The CDR3 loop spans 16 amino acids. The germline V gene has CDR1 KGHDR and CDR2 SFDVKD. The CDR3 region has the DNA TGTGCCACCAGTGCCCTGACTAGTTTTGGGCCAGATACGCAGTATTTT. As protein: CATSALTSFGPDTQYF.

This clonotype has a count of ten or more. This chain connects TRBV7-2 to TRBJ2-1, with D unclear. The CDR3 totals 15 residues. V lost 5 bases and J 2 bases, leaving 13 bases between the germline ends. Looked up from germline, CDR1 is SGHTA and CDR2 is FQGNSA. CDR3 sequence (DNA): TGTGCCAGCAGCACCCGACGGAAAGCCTACAATGAGCAGTTCTTC. Protein product: CASSTRRKAYNEQFF.

This clonotype was seen more than once but under ten times. The rearrangement links TRBV10-3 to TRBJ2-5; D may correspond to TRBD1 or TRBD2 (5 bases each). This CDR3 has 15 residues. From germline, CDR1 is ENHRY and CDR2 SYGVKD. The ends were cut back, 1 base at V and 1 base at J, with 10 bases in the middle. The CDR3 spells CAISEWSGRQETQYF. The CDR3 DNA is TGTGCCATCAGTGAGTGGTCGGGGCGCCAAGAGACCCAGTACTTC.

In this sample, this clonotype turned up many times. The genes are TRBV5-6 and TRBJ2-1; the match to TRBD1 covers 7 bases. This CDR3 region has 15 residues. Losses at the gene ends were 4 bases for V and 6 bases for J; bases not matched to a gene: 10. CDR1 and CDR2 from the germline V gene are SGHDT and YYEEEE. The CDR3 nucleotides read TGTGCCAGCAGCCGAAGACAGGGTCAGGTCAATGAGCAGTTCTTC. Residues: CASSRRQGQVNEQFF. Based on the CDR3 plus reference TRBV5-6 and TRBJ2-1, the full variable domain is DAGVTQSPTHLIKTRGQQVTLRCSPKSGHDTVSWYQQALGQGPQFIFQYYEEEERQRGNFPDRFSGHQFPNYSSELNVNALLLGDSALYLCASSRRQGQVNEQFFGPGTRLTVL.

The chain recombines TRBV4-3 with TRBJ1-5; the match to TRBD1 covers 10 bases. Trimming removed 4 bases from V and 3 bases from J; junction bases left unmatched: 3. Germline lookup yields CDR1 LGHNA and CDR2 YSLEER. The CDR3 extends over 15 amino acids. The CDR3 is CASSRDRGFNQPQHF. CDR3 nucleotide sequence: TGCGCCAGCAGCCGGGACAGGGGCTTCAATCAGCCCCAGCATTTT.

This clonotype was recorded a few times. A much larger clone sits a single nucleotide away, making a read error possible. J is TRBJ1-2 and V is TRBV12-3 or TRBV12-4; no firm D call. The length of the CDR3 is 13 residues. V was cut by 2 bases and J by 4 bases, with 8 bases left in between. For the CDR3, the DNA is TGTGCCAGCAGTTTAAAGAGTAGCTATGGCTACACCTTC. Translation gives CASSLKSSYGYTF.

J is TRBJ2-7 and V is TRBV7-9; 12 bases are shared with TRBD2. The CDR3 is 17 residues long. V lost 4 bases and J lost 7; bases outside the gene matches: 14. CDR1 and CDR2 from the germline V gene are SEHNR and FQNEAQ (reference sequence). The CDR3 reads CASSSRGGASGGGEQYF. In nucleotides, the CDR3 is TGTGCCAGCAGCTCTCGAGGTGGGGCTAGCGGGGGGGGTGAGCAGTACTTC.

As regards this clonotype: The DNA is left out, because the CDR3 cannot be placed on it with certainty; the CDR3 is given as TCRdb lists it. The chain links TRBV7-8 to TRBJ2-5; the table calls TRBD1, which could not be checked here. The germline CDR1 and CDR2 sequences are SGHVS and FQNEAQ. The CDR3 is 16 amino acids long, termini counted. This chain's CDR3 is CASSLGGEAFFEQQYF.

The V call is TRBV7-2, the J call TRBJ2-3, with TRBD2 identical over 8 bases. The J segment lost 7 bases and the V segment lost 7 bases, leaving 19 bases of the junction unmatched. From germline, CDR1 is SGHTA and CDR2 FQGNSA. The CDR3 loop spans 17 amino acids. The CDR3 is CASTRGSSGDLSHTQYF. The CDR3 bases are TGTGCCAGCACCAGAGGGAGTAGCGGGGACCTAAGTCATACGCAGTATTTT.

About this clonotype: An end of the junction does not agree with germline; a read error may underlie this. This rearrangement joins TRBV7-2 to TRBJ2-5; 10 nucleotides line up with TRBD2. Germline V gene data show CDR1 as SGHTA and CDR2 as FQGNSA. This CDR3 is built from 15 residues. The CDR3 reads CASSHTSGGVEPQYF. The CDR3 coding sequence is TGTGCCAGCAGTCACACGAGCGGGGGGGTAGAGCCCCAGTACTTC.

V is TRBV20-1 and J is TRBJ1-1; D gene uncertain. This CDR3 comprises 12 residues. Germline CDR1 and CDR2: DFQATT and SNEGSKA (reference sequence). Deletions cut 3 bases from V and 10 bases from J, with 15 bases between. This CDR3 is CSASAAIGSAFF. The CDR3 DNA reads as TGCAGTGCTAGTGCGGCAATAGGCTCAGCTTTCTTT.

The CDR3 bases are TGTGCCAGCAGCCCCCTACTAGCGGGTGTTCACGAGCAGCATTTT. Its protein is CASSPLLAGVHEQHF. V usage is TRBV7-6 and J usage is TRBJ1-5, with D hard to call. Germline CDR1 SGHVS, CDR2 FNYEAQ. This CDR3 has 15 residues. Trimming took 5 bases from V and 13 from J, leaving 24 bases between them.

This clonotype was counted at least ten times. V gene TRBV24-1 combines with J gene TRBJ2-5; D not certain. CDR1 and CDR2 from the germline V gene are KGHDR and SFDVKD. This CDR3 region has 16 residues. The ends were cut back, 5 bases at V and 2 bases at J, with 17 bases in the middle. The CDR3: CATSASSLRAQETQYF. The CDR3 coding sequence is TGTGCCACCAGTGCCAGCTCTCTTCGGGCACAAGAGACCCAGTACTTC.

The rearrangement joins TRBV5-1 to TRBJ2-3; possible D gene TRBD1, 6 bases. The CDR3 loop spans 16 amino acids. V lost 4 bases to trimming and J lost 1 base, with 16 bases between them. CDR1 SGHRS and CDR2 YFSETQ come from the germline V gene. The CDR3 DNA follows: TGCGCCAGCAGCCAAAGGCCGGGACAAGGCACAGATACGCAGTATTTT. Translating gives CASSQRPGQGTDTQYF.

This clonotype was counted between two and nine times. The chain couples TRBV27 to TRBJ1-5; the match to TRBD1 covers 10 bases. Germline assignment: CDR1 MNHEY and CDR2 SMNVEV (reference sequence). V was clipped by 3 bases and J by 1 base; unmatched bases: 9. This CDR3 region has 18 residues. The CDR3, as DNA: TGTGCCAGCAGTTTTAAAGGGACAGGGGCAGGCAGCAATCAGCCCCAGCATTTT. Its protein is CASSFKGTGAGSNQPQHF.

Details on this clonotype: Because the CDR3 is missing its conserved closing phenylalanine or tryptophan, this is likely a read error. No DNA is shown, since the ends of the CDR3 on it are uncertain; the CDR3 is the one TCRdb lists. The rearrangement joins TRBV10-1 to TRBJ1-6. The germline V gene has CDR1 WNHNN and CDR2 SYGVQD (reference sequence). The CDR3 length equals 9 residues, ends included. This CDR3 is CASSEPRTL.

Turning to this clonotype: One end of the junction fails to match germline, which may point to a read error. The chain recombines TRBV10-3 with TRBJ2-3, with 9 bases matching TRBD1. The CDR3 length is 13 residues. CDR1 and CDR2 from the germline V gene are ENHRY and SYGVKD. CDR3: CAISGDREDEQYF. The CDR3 DNA follows: TGTGCCATCAGTGGGGACAGGGAAGACGAGCAGTACTTT.

The chain carries TRBV29-1 and TRBJ1-1; 10 bases are shared with TRBD1. Per the germline V gene, CDR1 is SQVTM and CDR2 is ANQGSEA. The CDR3 length is 13 residues. CDR3 sequence (DNA): TGCAGTGCTGGACAGGGGGGGAAGACTGAGGATTTCTTT. Amino acids: CSAGQGGKTEDFF.

Regarding this clonotype: Because it lacks the conserved phenylalanine or tryptophan at the end, this CDR3 is likely a read error. It is unclear where the CDR3 begins or ends on the DNA, so no DNA is shown, and the CDR3 is as TCRdb lists it. V gene TRBV7-2 combines with J gene TRBJ2-3. The CDR3 has 13 amino acids, counting both end residues. Looked up from germline, CDR1 is SGHTA and CDR2 is FQGNSA. CDR3 in amino acids: CASSFRHVGTYEQ.

This clonotype was detected ten times or more. The chain carries TRBV20-1 and TRBJ1-6; 7 nucleotides line up with TRBD1. Germline V lookup: CDR1 DFQATT, CDR2 SNEGSKA (reference sequence). This CDR3 is built from 14 residues. The ends lost 0 bases at V and 7 bases at J; junction bases unmatched: 3. In DNA form, the CDR3 reads TGCAGTGCTAGAGATGAAGGGGGCAATTCACCCCTCCACTTT. It is translated as CSARDEGGNSPLHF.